This passage covers 4 T cell receptor beta chains from one sample sequenced in a study of OX40 agonist ivuxolimab in advanced cancers. Libraries were constructed by the immunoSEQ multiplex PCR assay. The table comes from immuneACCESS by way of TCRdb, which keeps in-frame sequences with V and J called. Part of the clones is missing from these tables; in studies checked, under half for an unresolved V gene and the rest for unknown reasons. This sample holds tens of thousands of clones; around 86% were observed only once. Jointly, the top ten make up around 1% of the sample. Sequencing was performed on CD4+ or CD8+ T cells sorted from blood, taken in a trial of the OX40 agonist ivuxolimab. The source is an adult with an advanced solid tumor such as melanoma, head and neck, liver or kidney cancer.

This clone was picked up a small number of times. CDR3 coding DNA: TGTGCCAGCTCAATACTAGAAACAGATACGCAGTATTTT. It yields the protein CASSILETDTQYF. The chain recombines TRBV18 with TRBJ2-3; TRBD2 is a possible D gene (5 bases). V dropped 5 bases and J dropped 3 bases, with 9 bases sitting between them. CDR1 is KGHSH and CDR2 is LQKENI in the germline V gene. The CDR3 has 13 amino acids.

The chain links TRBV5-6 to TRBJ2-2, with D unclear. This CDR3 has 12 amino acids. The V gene lost 2 bases and the J gene lost 5 bases, with 4 bases spanning the gap. The germline V gene has CDR1 SGHDT and CDR2 YYEEEE. CDR3 DNA: TGTGCCAGCAGCTTAACTACCGGGGAGCTGTTTTTT. Translation gives CASSLTTGELFF.

CDR3 sequence reads: CASSGGTQLYEQYF. The CDR3 coding sequence is TGTGCCAGTAGCGGCGGGACACAACTCTACGAGCAGTACTTC. The chain couples TRBV6-1 to TRBJ2-7; tentatively, D is TRBD1 or TRBD2 (6 bases each). This CDR3 is 14 amino acids long. With 9 bases removed from V and 3 bases from J, the gap between germline ends came to 18 bases. The germline gives CDR1 MNHNS, CDR2 SASEGT.

The gene calls are TRBV30 and TRBJ2-7; the match to TRBD1 covers 9 bases. The ends lost 0 bases at V and 2 bases at J; junction bases unmatched: 8. The CDR3 is 16 residues long. Germline V gene data show CDR1 as GTSNPN and CDR2 as SVGIG (reference sequence). In nucleotides, the CDR3 is TGTGCCTGGAGTGTGGGACAGGGAGTTCCTCCCTACGAGCAGTACTTC. Translating it yields CAWSVGQGVPPYEQYF.